This TCR beta chain was recorded in a study of liver allograft versus peripheral blood T cells. Overall study context: Comparative analysis was performed on T cell receptor repertoires from transplanted livers and from recipients' peripheral blood. Notes on the study in general: Liver allograft T cell receptor repertoires were reported to differ from peripheral blood repertoires.

Note on this clonotype: No antigen is known for it.

Each CDR3 protein gets one entry after TCRdb re-called the reads with MiXCR. The sample includes 8,900 or so distinct CDR3 sequences, roughly 22% of them seen just once. The V and J ends lost 5 bases and 5 bases respectively, with 10 bases between them. The length of the CDR3 is 12 residues. This TCR derives from a human patient who had a liver transplant. Some T cells may be the graft donor's. The chain uses TRBV12-3 or TRBV12-4 and TRBJ2-7; maybe TRBD2 (5 bases). CDR3 DNA: TGTGCCAGCAGTCGTTCGAGGGACGAGCAGTACTTC. It codes for CASSRSRDEQYF.